One TCR beta chain is described in this entry. What it recognizes is unknown. The data belong to a study of shared clonotypes between healthy human individuals. Overall study findings and caveats: The sharing of 5% to 5.5% of naive CD4 clonotypes was seen across a handful of donors.

The length of the CDR3 is 12 residues. Per germline, CDR1 SGDLS and CDR2 YYNGEE. V lost 5 bases to trimming and J lost 5 bases, with 7 bases between them. Produced via immunoSEQ multiplex PCR; TCRdb's table is partial and in-frame only. This sample has roughly 770,000 clones, with approximately 97% found just once. Terminally differentiated effector memory CD45RA+ cells were excluded by CCR7 positive selection of CD45RO-negative cells. The chain couples TRBV9 to TRBJ2-2; D gene uncertain. Input material: naive CD8+ T cells sorted from blood. The receptor comes from a young man in good health. For the CDR3, the DNA is TGTGCCAGCAGATGGGGAACCGGGGAGCTGTTTTTT. It yields the protein CASRWGTGELFF.